This T cell receptor beta chain was observed in a study of T cell changes during pregnancy in multiple sclerosis. V was pared by 1 base and J by 6 bases, with 11 bases between. In germline, CDR1 is GTSNPN, CDR2 SVGIG (reference sequence). There are 13 residues in the CDR3. Generated by immunoSEQ multiplex PCR, the TCRdb table keeps only in-frame clones and is missing some. Among more than 11,000 clones, approximately 93% were seen once, and the ten largest hold approximately 3%. This sequence was found in a female donor in good health, enrolled as a control in a pregnancy study. This chain uses TRBV30 with TRBJ2-3; possibly TRBD2 for D (7 bases). The specimen comprised peripheral blood, sampled in the second trimester of pregnancy. The DNA for the CDR3 is TGTGCCTGGAGTGGGGGGGGCGGGGATACGCAGTATTTT. Translated, it gives CAWSGGGGDTQYF. The entire variable domain, with the rest obtained from reference TRBV30 and TRBJ2-3, is as follows: SQTIHQWPATLVQPVGSPLSLECTVEGTSNPNLYWYRQAAGRGLQLLFYSVGIGQISSEVPQNLSASRPQDRQFILSSKKLLLSDSGFYLCAWSGGGGDTQYFGPGTRLTVL.